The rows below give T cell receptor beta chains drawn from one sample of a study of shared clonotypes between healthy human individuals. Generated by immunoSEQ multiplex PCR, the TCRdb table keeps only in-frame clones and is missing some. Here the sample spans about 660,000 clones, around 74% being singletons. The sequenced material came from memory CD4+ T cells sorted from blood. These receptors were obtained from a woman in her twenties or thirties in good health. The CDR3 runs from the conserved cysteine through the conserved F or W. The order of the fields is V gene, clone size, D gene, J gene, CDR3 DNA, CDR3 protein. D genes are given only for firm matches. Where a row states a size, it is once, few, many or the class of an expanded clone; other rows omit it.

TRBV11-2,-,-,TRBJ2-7,TGTGCCAGCACCAACGCCGGGGGAGTGTACGAGCAGTACTTC,CASTNAGGVYEQYF
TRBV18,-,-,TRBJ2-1,TGTGCCAGCTCACCACTCGACACGAGCTCCTACAATGAGCAGTTCTTC,CASSPLDTSSYNEQFF
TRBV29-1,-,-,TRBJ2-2,TGCAGCGTTGACTCCGGACTCACTGTTACCGGGGAGCTGTTTTTT,CSVDSGLTVTGELFF
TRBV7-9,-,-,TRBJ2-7,TGTGCCAGCAGCTTATCCGGAACCTTCTCCTACGAGCAGTACTTC,CASSLSGTFSYEQYF
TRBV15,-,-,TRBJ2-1,TGTGCCACCAGCAGAGATCGACTTCATGAGTTCTTC,CATSRDRLHEFF
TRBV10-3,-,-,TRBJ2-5,TGTGCCATCAGTGAGTCGGTGGAGCCACCCCAAGAGACCCAGTACTTC,CAISESVEPPQETQYF
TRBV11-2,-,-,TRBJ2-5,TGTGCCAGCAGCGGGGCCGGGGAGACCCAGTACTTC,CASSGAGETQYF
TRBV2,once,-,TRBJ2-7,TGTGCCACCCGGTTGGGGCCGAGCTCCTACGAGCAGTACTTC,CATRLGPSSYEQYF
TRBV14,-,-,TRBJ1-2,TGTGCCAGCAGCGCGCGCGGGGGCGGCTATGGCTACACCTTC,CASSARGGGYGYTF
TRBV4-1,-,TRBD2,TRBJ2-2,TGCGCCAGCAGCCAACAAACTAGCGGGAGAATAGGGGGGGAGCTGTTTTTT,CASSQQTSGRIGGELFF
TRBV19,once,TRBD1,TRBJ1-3,TGTGCCAGTAGTACATCCCGGGACAGGGCCTCCGGAAACACCATATATTTT,CASSTSRDRASGNTIYF
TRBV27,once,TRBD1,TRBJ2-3,TGTGCCAGCAGTTTATGGGGACAGGTCGCAGATACGCAGTATTTT,CASSLWGQVADTQYF
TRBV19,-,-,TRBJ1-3,TGTGCCAGTAGTACACAGGTTCCTGGAAACACCATATATTTT,CASSTQVPGNTIYF
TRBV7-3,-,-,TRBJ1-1,TGTGCCAGCAGCTTACTCGGGGGGAACACTGAAGCTTTCTTT,CASSLLGGNTEAFF
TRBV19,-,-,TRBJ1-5,TGTGCCAGTACGGATTTGGACAGCCGCAATCAGCCCCAGCATTTT,CASTDLDSRNQPQHF
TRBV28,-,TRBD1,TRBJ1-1,TGTGCCAGCAGTTTCAGGGGGGGCCGTCACACTGAAGCTTTCTTT,CASSFRGGRHTEAFF
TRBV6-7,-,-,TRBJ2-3,TGTGCCAGCAGTTACTCGTGGCAGCCCACAGATACGCAGTATTTT,CASSYSWQPTDTQYF
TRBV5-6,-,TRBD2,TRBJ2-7,TGTGCCAGCAGCGACGGACTAGCGGGACTTAAAGTCGGAGGCGAGCAGTACTTC,CASSDGLAGLKVGGEQYF
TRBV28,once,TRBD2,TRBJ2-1,TGTGCCAGCAGTCCGGGAGGGCTAAGGGAGCAGTTCTTC,CASSPGGLREQFF
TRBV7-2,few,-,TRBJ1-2,TGTGCCAGCAGCTCTCCGGGACATTACGGCTACACCTTC,CASSSPGHYGYTF
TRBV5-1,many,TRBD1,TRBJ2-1,TGCGCCAGCCAAAGGGACAGCTCCTACAATGAGCAGTTCTTC,CASQRDSSYNEQFF
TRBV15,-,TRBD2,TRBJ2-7,TGTGCCACCAGCGCCCACGGGGGGACCTACGAGCAGTACTTC,CATSAHGGTYEQYF
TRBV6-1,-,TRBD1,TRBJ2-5,TGTGCCAGCGCCCAGGGACAGGGTGGTTCGGGGACCCAGTACTTC,CASAQGQGGSGTQYF
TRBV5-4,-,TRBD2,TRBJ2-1,TGTGCCAGCAGCTACGCCGGGACTAGCGGGAGAAATGAGCAGTTCTTC,CASSYAGTSGRNEQFF
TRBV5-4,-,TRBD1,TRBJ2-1,TGTGCCAGCAGCATCGGACAGGGTGTGGGCAATGAGCAGTTCTTC,CASSIGQGVGNEQFF
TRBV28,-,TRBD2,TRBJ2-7,TGTGCCAGCAGCATAAAGCGGACTAGCGGGACGCCCGTTACCTACGAGCAGTACTTC,CASSIKRTSGTPVTYEQYF
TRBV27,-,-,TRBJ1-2,TGTGCCAGCAAGAGGGGGGAAATCGTGGGTGATGGCTACACCTTC,CASKRGEIVGDGYTF
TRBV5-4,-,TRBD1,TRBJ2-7,TGTGCCAGCAGCTTGGGTGGGACAGCCGCCCACGAGCAGTACTTC,CASSLGGTAAHEQYF
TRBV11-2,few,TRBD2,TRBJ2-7,TGTGCCAGCACACCGGGGCTCCGGGGGGGCTCCTACGAGCAGTACTTC,CASTPGLRGGSYEQYF
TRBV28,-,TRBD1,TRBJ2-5,TGTGCCAGCAGCACCGGGACAGGGGTAGAGACCCAGTACTTC,CASSTGTGVETQYF
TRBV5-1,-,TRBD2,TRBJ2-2,TGCGCCAGCAGCTTGACCTTAGCGGGAGGGAACACCGGGGAGCTGTTTTTT,CASSLTLAGGNTGELFF
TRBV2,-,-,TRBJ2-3,TGTGCCAGCAGCTTTGGGAATACGCAGTATTTT,CASSFGNTQYF
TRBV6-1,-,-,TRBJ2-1,TGTGCCAGCAGAGACACCTACAATGAGCAGTTCTTC,CASRDTYNEQFF
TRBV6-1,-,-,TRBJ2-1,TGTGCCAGCAGTGGCCTAGCGACGTACAATGAGCAGTTCTTC,CASSGLATYNEQFF
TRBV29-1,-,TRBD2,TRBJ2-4,TGCAGCGGACTAGCGGGAGGGAGCATTCAGTACTTC,CSGLAGGSIQYF